This T cell receptor beta chain was profiled in a study of T cell repertoires in cytomegalovirus infection. This clonotype occurred many times. Its antigen is not identified. One entry per CDR3 protein, called by TCRdb with MiXCR from the reads. This sample carries some 300,000 distinct CDR3 sequences, around 10% of them seen once, and the ten largest clones take around 2.4%. Points from the study as a whole: CMV-specific HLA-C-restricted TCR beta clonotypes dominated the ex vivo response.

The sequence was obtained from a human donor in good health (CMV status not recorded). Some clones in this sample may be carry-over from other donors' samples. Material for sequencing was PBMCs.

The CDR3 sequence: CASTGVNTEAFF. The CDR3 region has the DNA TGTGCCAGCACGGGGGTGAACACTGAAGCTTTCTTT. This rearrangement joins TRBV6-5 to TRBJ1-1; possibly TRBD1 for D (5 bases). The CDR3 totals 12 residues. Germline CDR1 reads MNHEY; CDR2 reads SVGAGI. Trimming cost V 7 bases and J 0 bases, with 6 bases left between them.